This T cell receptor beta chain was observed in a study of blood T cells in healthy people across ages. Overall study findings and caveats: The unknown donor CMV status may have confounded expanded clonotype changes. Among long-lived donors, naive CD4+ cells were more numerous and diversity higher than in aged donors. Estimated diversity across one million T cells was deemed an underestimate.

It was with a sample-barcoded 5' primer and a J-beta primer mix that a second PCR of roughly 6 to 12 cycles was run. TCRdb analysed the 5' RACE reads with MiXCR anew, one entry per CDR3 protein. Of about 720,000 distinct CDR3 sequences in the sample, about 24% are singletons; the top ten hold around a fifth. There are 14 residues in the CDR3. V lost 4 bases and J lost 7; bases outside the gene matches: 5. This clonotype was recorded at least ten times. Its specificity is unknown. The rearrangement links TRBV12-3 or TRBV12-4 to TRBJ1-5, with 9 bases identical to TRBD1. The TCR comes from a man aged 70-80 years in good health. The sample consisted of blood. The CDR3 nucleotides read TGTGCCAGCAGTTCCGGACAGGGGAAACAGCCCCAGCATTTT. It specifies CASSSGQGKQPQHF.